This TCR beta chain was found in a study of T cell repertoires in cytomegalovirus infection. Across the whole study: Indications came from public TCR beta signatures; they pointed to CMV infection and to a matching HLA type.

Germline V lookup: CDR1 MNHEY, CDR2 SMNVEV (reference sequence). The V gene end was trimmed by 0 bases and the J gene end by 6 bases; junction bases not matched to a gene: 5. The CDR3 extends over 16 amino acids. In this sample, this clonotype turned up a few times. In TCRdb, the reads were re-called with MiXCR into one record per CDR3 protein. The sample shows approximately 260,000 distinct CDR3 sequences, 15% to 20% of them seen only once. The rearrangement joins TRBV27 to TRBJ1-6; 7 bases map to TRBD1. Sequencing was performed on CD8+ T cells from PBMCs. The TCR originated in a human donor in good health (CMV status not recorded). Some clones in this sample may be carry-over from other donors' samples. The DNA of the CDR3 is TGTGCCAGCAGTTTATCTTTTACAGGGGCTAATTCACCCCTCCACTTT. Protein product: CASSLSFTGANSPLHF.